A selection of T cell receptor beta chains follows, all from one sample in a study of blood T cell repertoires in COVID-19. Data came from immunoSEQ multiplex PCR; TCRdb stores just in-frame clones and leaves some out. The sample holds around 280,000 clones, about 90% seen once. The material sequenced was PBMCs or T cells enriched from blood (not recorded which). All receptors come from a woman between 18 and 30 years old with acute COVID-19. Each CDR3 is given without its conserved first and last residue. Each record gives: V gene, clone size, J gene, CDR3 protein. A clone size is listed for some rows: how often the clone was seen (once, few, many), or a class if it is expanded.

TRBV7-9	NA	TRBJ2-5	ASSLGRSSGKGIVETQY
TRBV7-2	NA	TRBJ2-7	ASSLAGLAGNYEQY
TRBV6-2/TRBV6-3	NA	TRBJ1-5	ASSYNSPNQPQH
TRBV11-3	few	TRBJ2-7	ASSFRRDRGSPPYEQY
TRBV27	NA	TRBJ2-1	ASIRLAGGPSEQF
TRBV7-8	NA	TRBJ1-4	ASSLLQGLTNEKLF
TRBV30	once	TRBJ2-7	AWSVPHGAAGDHEQY
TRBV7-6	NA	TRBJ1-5	ASSPRDTPFGNQPQH
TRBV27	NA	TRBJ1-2	ASSDRINYGYT
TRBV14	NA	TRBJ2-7	ASSQDGLADYEQY
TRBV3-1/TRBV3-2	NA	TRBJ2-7	ASSQDTYDEQY
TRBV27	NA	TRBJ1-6	ASNKGTAPNLNSPLH
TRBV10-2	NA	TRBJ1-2	ATLEPVDGYT
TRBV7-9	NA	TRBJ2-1	ASSATTGEREVLEQF
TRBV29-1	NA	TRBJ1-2	SVERDGYT
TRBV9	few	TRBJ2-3	ASSVGITSRARDTQY
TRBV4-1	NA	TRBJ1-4	ASSQESRVRERLF
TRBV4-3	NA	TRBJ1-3	ASSQYAGNSGNTIY
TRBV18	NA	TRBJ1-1	ASSPPQGMNTEAF
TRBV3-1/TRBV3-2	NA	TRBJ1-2	ASSNSRGYGYT
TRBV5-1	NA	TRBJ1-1	ASSGAPRENTEAF
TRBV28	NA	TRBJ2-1	ASSPHGTGGGEQF
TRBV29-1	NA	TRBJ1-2	SVEQYGYT
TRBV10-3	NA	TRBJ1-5	AISPDAGGQPQH
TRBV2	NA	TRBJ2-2	ASRVDLVAGTGELF
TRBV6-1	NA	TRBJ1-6	ASSEYVTGSSYNSPLH
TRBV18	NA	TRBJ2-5	ASSHELKETQY
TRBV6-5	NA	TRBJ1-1	ATLEGAAGGTEAF
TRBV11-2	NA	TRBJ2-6	ASSFVVLGANVLT
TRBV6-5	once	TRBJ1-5	ASMHYGGVQPQH
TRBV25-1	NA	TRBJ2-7	ASIGQDRHEQY
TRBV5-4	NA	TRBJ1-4	ASSIQGGEKLF
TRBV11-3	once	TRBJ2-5	ASSQGTSGSGQETQY
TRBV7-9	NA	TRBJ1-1	ASSLVQGNTEAF
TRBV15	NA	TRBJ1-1	ATSRETGRPTEAF
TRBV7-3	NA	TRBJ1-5	ASSFRTYRESNQPQH
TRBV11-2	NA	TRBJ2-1	ASRGLAGGPLSYNEQF
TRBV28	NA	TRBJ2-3	ASSTTSGSTDTQY
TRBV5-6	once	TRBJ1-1	ASSLGRAPEAF
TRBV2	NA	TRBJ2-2	ASSRVMNTGELF